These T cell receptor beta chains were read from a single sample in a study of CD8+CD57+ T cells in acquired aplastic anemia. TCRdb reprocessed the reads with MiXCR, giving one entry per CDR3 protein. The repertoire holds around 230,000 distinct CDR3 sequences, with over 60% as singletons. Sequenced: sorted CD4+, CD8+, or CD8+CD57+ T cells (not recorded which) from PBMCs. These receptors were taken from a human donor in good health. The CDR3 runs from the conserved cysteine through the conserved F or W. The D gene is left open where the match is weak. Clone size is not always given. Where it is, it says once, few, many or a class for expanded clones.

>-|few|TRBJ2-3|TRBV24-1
TGTGCCATTGGTGACGGATACACAGATACGCAGTATTTT
CAIGDGYTDTQYF
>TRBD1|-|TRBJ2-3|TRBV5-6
TGTGCCAGCAGCTTAGGGGGACAGTCTAGCACAGATACGCAGTATTTT
CASSLGGQSSTDTQYF
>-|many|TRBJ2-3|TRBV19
TGTGCCAGTTTAGGGTTTGGGACAGATACGCAGTATTTT
CASLGFGTDTQYF
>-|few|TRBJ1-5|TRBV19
TGTGCCAGTAGTATACGGGGGATTCATCAGCCCCAGCATTTT
CASSIRGIHQPQHF
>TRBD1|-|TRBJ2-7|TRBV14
TGTGCCAGCAGCAAAGATGGGACAGGGATTTTTAACGAGCAGTACTTC
CASSKDGTGIFNEQYF
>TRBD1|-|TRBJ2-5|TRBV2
TGTGCCAGCAGTGAACCCCTCGGAGACAGGGGACAAGAGACCCAGTACTTC
CASSEPLGDRGQETQYF
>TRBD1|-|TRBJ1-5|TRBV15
TGTGCCACCAGCAGGGGGACAGGGTTGGATCAGCCCCAGCATTTT
CATSRGTGLDQPQHF
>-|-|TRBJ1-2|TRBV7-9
TGTGCCAGCAGCTATGAGGACAGCTACCTACTCTATGGCTACACCTTC
CASSYEDSYLLYGYTF
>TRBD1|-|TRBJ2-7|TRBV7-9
TGTGCCTCCAGGGGCGACAGGGACTACGAGCAGTACTTC
CASRGDRDYEQYF
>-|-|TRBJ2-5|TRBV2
TGTGCCAGCTCACCGGGACATCTTCAAGAGACCCAGTACTTC
CASSPGHLQETQYF
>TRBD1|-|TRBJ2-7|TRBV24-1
TGTGCCACCAGTGACCCCGGACAGGCCAGGGGGTACGAGCAGTACTTC
CATSDPGQARGYEQYF
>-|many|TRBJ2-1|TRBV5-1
TGCGCCAGCAGCTTGTCTCGGGGATCGGTTTACAATGAGCAGTTCTTC
CASSLSRGSVYNEQFF
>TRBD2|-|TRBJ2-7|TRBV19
TGTGCCAGTAGAAAATTCGCGGGAGCCTACGAGCAGTACTTC
CASRKFAGAYEQYF
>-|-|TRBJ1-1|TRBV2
TGTGCCAGCAGAGAGGACAGTAACACTGAAGCTTTCTTT
CASREDSNTEAFF
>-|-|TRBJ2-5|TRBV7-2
TGTGCCAGCAGCCCAGGGGTTGGTGTGAGGGGGAGCCAAGAGACCCAGTACTTC
CASSPGVGVRGSQETQYF
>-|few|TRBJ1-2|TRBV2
TGTGCCAGCACGGTCCCAGGTACCCCTAACACCTTC
CASTVPGTPNTF
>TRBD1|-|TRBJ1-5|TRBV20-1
TGCAGTGCTAGCCAGACAGGGTCGGATCAGCCCCAGCATTTT
CSASQTGSDQPQHF
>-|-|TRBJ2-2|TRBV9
TGTGCCAGCAGCGATTGGACAGGGGAGCTGTTTTTT
CASSDWTGELFF
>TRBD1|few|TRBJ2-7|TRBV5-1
TGCGCCAGCAGCTTGATTTGGGACAGGGCCTACGAGCAGTACTTC
CASSLIWDRAYEQYF
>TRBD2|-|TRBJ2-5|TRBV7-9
TGTGCCAGCAGCTTAGTCGGGAGGGAGACCCAGTACTTC
CASSLVGRETQYF
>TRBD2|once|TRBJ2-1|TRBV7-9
TGTGCTAGCAGCCCTGAAGCGGGGGGCTCCTACAATGAGCAGTTCTTC
CASSPEAGGSYNEQFF
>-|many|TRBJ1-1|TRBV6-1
TGTGCCGAGGGGGGATCCCGGAACACTGAAGCTTTCTTT
CAEGGSRNTEAFF
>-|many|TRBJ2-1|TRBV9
TGTGCCAGCAGCGTAGAGGGGATGGAGTTCTACAATGAGCAGTTCTTC
CASSVEGMEFYNEQFF
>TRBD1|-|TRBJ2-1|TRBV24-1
TGTGCCACCAGTGATGGGACAGGGGCCTACAATGAGCAGTCCTTC
CATSDGTGAYNEQSF
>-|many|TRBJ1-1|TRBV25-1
TGTGCCAGCAGTGAACAACCCTCTGAAGCTTTCTTT
CASSEQPSEAFF
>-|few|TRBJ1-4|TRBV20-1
TGCAGTGCTAGAGATCTGGATTGGCCCGGCAGCCCGCAAATTGCAACTAATGAAAAACTGTTTTTT
CSARDLDWPGSPQIATNEKLFF
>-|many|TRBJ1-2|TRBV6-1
TGTGCCAGCAGTGATAGGGGCGGCTACACCTTC
CASSDRGGYTF